This is a list of T cell receptor beta chains from one sample in a study of T cell repertoires in cytomegalovirus infection. MiXCR was run by TCRdb on the reads, yielding one entry per CDR3 protein. The sample lists around 280,000 distinct CDR3 sequences, around 10% occurring once. Sequenced input: PBMCs. Receptor source: a human donor in good health (CMV status not recorded). Some clones in this sample may be carry-over from other donors' samples. The CDR3 runs from the conserved cysteine through the conserved F or W. Expanded clones get a size class; other rows say once, few or many, or leave the size out.

v_gene	abundance	j_gene	CDR3aa
TRBV20-1	few	TRBJ2-6	CSARDRAPSGANVLTF
TRBV6-5	many	TRBJ2-1	CASSRGISGGVYNEQFF
TRBV28	many	TRBJ1-2	CASSLGGAGFYGYTF
TRBV7-9	few	TRBJ2-3	CASSPLAGYGDTQYF
TRBV15	many	TRBJ1-4	CATSRDRVEKLFF
TRBV4-1	few	TRBJ2-1	CASSQVGRVHEQFF
TRBV14	many	TRBJ2-7	CASSPESSYEQYF
TRBV7-8	many	TRBJ2-2	CASSLVVGGKFVGELFF
TRBV7-2	many	TRBJ2-1	CASSLVSKGEQFF
TRBV28	many	TRBJ1-2	CASSLSGPYYGYTF
TRBV6-4	few	TRBJ1-1	CASSVDKNTEAFF
TRBV29-1	.	TRBJ2-5	CSVQGGGETQYF
TRBV7-9	many	TRBJ2-5	CASSPVVWSVQETQYF
TRBV5-6	many	TRBJ1-2	CASSLLGRTDLGGYTF
TRBV27	few	TRBJ1-1	CASSDGQGYTEAFF
TRBV7-9	many	TRBJ2-1	CASSLRDWNNEQFF
TRBV12-3/TRBV12-4	many	TRBJ1-2	CASSFGGGYGYTF
TRBV20-1	.	TRBJ2-1	CSARERTSGYNEQFF
TRBV4-2	many	TRBJ1-2	CASSQGITGGPNYGYTF
TRBV29-1	many	TRBJ1-4	CSVGGAREKLFF
TRBV29-1	many	TRBJ2-3	CSVEPWRVSADTQYF
TRBV18	many	TRBJ2-5	CASSPVGTDLKETQYF
TRBV29-1	many	TRBJ2-1	CSVEGGVVSYNEQFF
TRBV24-1	few	TRBJ2-1	CATSAAGFSEQFF
TRBV7-8	many	TRBJ2-1	CASSLAPEGKTSGYNEQFF
TRBV20-1	many	TRBJ2-3	CSAWTSSGGSTDTQYF
TRBV14	.	TRBJ2-1	CASSQGLAANNNEQFF
TRBV20-1	many	TRBJ2-1	CSAFPAPPYNEQFF
TRBV6-6	.	TRBJ2-1	CASGMAGDNEQFF
TRBV20-1	.	TRBJ2-3	CSARDPRGGDTQYF
TRBV12-3/TRBV12-4	many	TRBJ2-3	CASSLERGGQYF
TRBV2	.	TRBJ1-6	CASSAGGRGGYNSPLHF